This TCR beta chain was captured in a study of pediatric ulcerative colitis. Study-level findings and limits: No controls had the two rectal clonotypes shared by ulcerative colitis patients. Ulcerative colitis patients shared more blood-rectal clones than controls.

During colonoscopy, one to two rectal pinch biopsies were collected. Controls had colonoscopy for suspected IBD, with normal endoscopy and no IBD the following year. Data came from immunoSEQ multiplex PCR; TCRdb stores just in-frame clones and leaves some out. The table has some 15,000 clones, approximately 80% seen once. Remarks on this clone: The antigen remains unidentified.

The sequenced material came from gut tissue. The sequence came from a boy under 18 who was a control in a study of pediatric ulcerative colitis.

The CDR3 DNA reads as TGTGCCAGCAGCCGAGGCTTTTATCCAACTAATGAAAAACTGTTTTTT. This sequence encodes CASSRGFYPTNEKLFF. This rearrangement joins TRBV14 to TRBJ1-4; the D is unclear. V was pared by 4 bases and J by 0 bases, with 12 bases between. There are 16 residues in the CDR3. Germline V gene sequence: CDR1 SGHDN, CDR2 FVKESK.